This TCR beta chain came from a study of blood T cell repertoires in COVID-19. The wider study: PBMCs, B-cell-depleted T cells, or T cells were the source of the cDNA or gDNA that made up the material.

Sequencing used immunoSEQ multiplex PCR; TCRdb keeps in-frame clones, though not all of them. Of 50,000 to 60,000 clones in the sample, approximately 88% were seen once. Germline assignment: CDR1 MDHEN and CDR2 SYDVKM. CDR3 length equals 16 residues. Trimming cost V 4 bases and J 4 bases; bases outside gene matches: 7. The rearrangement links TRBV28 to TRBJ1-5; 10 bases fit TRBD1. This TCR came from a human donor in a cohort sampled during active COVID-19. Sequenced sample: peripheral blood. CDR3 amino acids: CASSSLGQGRNQPQHF. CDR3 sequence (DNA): TGTGCCAGCAGTTCCTTGGGACAGGGGCGTAATCAGCCCCAGCATTTT. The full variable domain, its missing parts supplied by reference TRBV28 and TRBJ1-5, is DVKVTQSSRYLVKRTGEKVFLECVQDMDHENMFWYRQDPGLGLRLIYFSYDVKMKEKGDIPEGYSVSREKKERFSLILESASTNQTSMYLCASSSLGQGRNQPQHFGDGTRLSIL.